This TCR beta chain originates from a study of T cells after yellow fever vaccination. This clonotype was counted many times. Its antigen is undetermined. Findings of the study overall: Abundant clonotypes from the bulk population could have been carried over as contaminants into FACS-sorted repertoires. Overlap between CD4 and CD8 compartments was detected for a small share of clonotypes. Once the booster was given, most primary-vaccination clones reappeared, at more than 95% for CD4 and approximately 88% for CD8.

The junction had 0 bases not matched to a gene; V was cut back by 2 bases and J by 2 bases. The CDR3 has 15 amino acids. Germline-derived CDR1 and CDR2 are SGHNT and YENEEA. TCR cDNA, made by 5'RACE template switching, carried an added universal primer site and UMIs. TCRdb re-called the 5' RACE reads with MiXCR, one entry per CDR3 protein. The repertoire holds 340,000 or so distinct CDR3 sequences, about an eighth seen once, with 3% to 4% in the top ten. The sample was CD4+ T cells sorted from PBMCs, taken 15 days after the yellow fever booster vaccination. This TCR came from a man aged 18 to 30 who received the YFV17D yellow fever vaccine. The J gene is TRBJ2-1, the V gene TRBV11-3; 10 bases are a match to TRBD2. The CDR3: CASSLTSGAYNEQFF. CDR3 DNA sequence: TGTGCCAGCAGCTTAACTAGCGGGGCCTACAATGAGCAGTTCTTC.